Listed here are 16 T cell receptor beta chains from one sample, sequenced in a study of shared clonotypes between healthy human individuals. Naive CD8 cells lacked CD45RO and underwent positive selection for CCR7, leaving out terminally differentiated effector memory CD45RA+ cells. Sequencing used immunoSEQ multiplex PCR; TCRdb keeps in-frame clones, though not all of them. The sample has about 2.2 million clones, around 93% seen once. Sequencing was performed on naive CD8+ T cells from PBMCs. The origin of the receptors is a man between 18 and 29 years old in good health. Some clones in this sample may be carry-over from other donors' samples.

This clone turned up a few times. Other DNA sequences within the sample encode an identical CDR3. The chain carries TRBV2 and TRBJ1-1, with D perhaps matching TRBD1 (5 bases). V lost 6 bases and J lost 3, with 8 bases in between. CDR1 SNHLY and CDR2 FYNNEI come from the germline V gene. CDR3 length: 12 amino acids. This CDR3 reads CASRGPDTEAFF. As DNA, the CDR3 is TGTGCCAGCAGGGGGCCGGACACTGAAGCTTTCTTT.

Only one count was recorded for this clone. The chain combines TRBV5-1 with TRBJ1-3; no reliable D call. The V gene lost 0 bases and the J gene lost 6 bases, with 19 bases spanning the gap. This CDR3 is built from 17 residues. The germline V gene has CDR1 SGHRS and CDR2 YFSETQ. CDR3 nucleotides: TGCGCCAGCAGCTTGGGATTAGGCGGTTCTTTGGAAAACACCATATATTTT. Protein: CASSLGLGGSLENTIYF.

The chain has TRBV2 and TRBJ2-1; TRBD2 agrees at 11 bases. V shed 7 bases and J 2 bases; nucleotides not matched to a gene: 10. The CDR3 loop spans 17 amino acids. Germline V gene data show CDR1 as SNHLY and CDR2 as FYNNEI. As DNA, the CDR3 is TGTGCCAGCATTAATCTTGCGGGACTAGCGGCCTACAATGAGCAGTTCTTC. Translating it yields CASINLAGLAAYNEQFF.

The gene calls are TRBV11-2 and TRBJ2-7, with TRBD2 as a possible D gene (7 bases). CDR1 and CDR2 from the germline V gene are SGHAT and FQNNGV. Trimming left V 1 base short and J 4 bases short, with 14 bases between. There are 15 residues in the CDR3. For the CDR3, the DNA is TGTGCCAGCAGCTTAGGTCGGGGGGCGTTGTACGAGCAGTACTTC. Its translation is CASSLGRGALYEQYF.

V usage is TRBV7-2 and J usage is TRBJ2-7; D call uncertain. Germline assignment: CDR1 SGHTA and CDR2 FQGNSA. The V end was cut by 1 base, the J end by 2 bases, with 6 bases between. The CDR3 runs 13 residues. CDR3 residues: CASSLGDTYEQYF. CDR3 nucleotides: TGTGCCAGCAGCTTAGGTGATACCTACGAGCAGTACTTC.

V is TRBV23-1 and J is TRBJ1-1, with D possibly matching TRBD1 (5 bases). TRBV23-1 is reported as an ORF; its role is uncertain. The CDR3 consists of 12 residues. V lost 0 bases, J lost 7 bases, and 6 bases lay in between. The CDR3, as DNA: TGCGCCAGCAGTCAATCACAGGTTGAAGCTTTCTTT. It is translated as CASSQSQVEAFF.

The V call is TRBV7-2, the J call TRBJ2-7; D may be TRBD1 (6 bases). The CDR3 length is 16 residues. Germline V gene sequence: CDR1 SGHTA, CDR2 FQGNSA. V lost 1 base, J lost 0 bases, and 13 bases lay in between. CDR3 protein: CASSLEGQRSSYEQYF. The CDR3, as DNA: TGTGCCAGCAGCTTAGAAGGACAGCGGAGCTCCTACGAGCAGTACTTC.

V usage is TRBV4-1 and J usage is TRBJ1-1; TRBD1 might be the D (5 bases). The CDR3 is 13 amino acids. Germline CDR1 MGHRA, CDR2 YSYEKL. Trimming stripped 6 bases from V and 3 bases from J, with 11 bases between. The CDR3, as DNA: TGCGCCAGCAGGTCGGGACTGGACACTGAAGCTTTCTTT. This codes for CASRSGLDTEAFF.

This chain links TRBV5-6 with TRBJ2-7; D is undetermined. Trimming left V 5 bases short and J 4 bases short, with 16 bases between. The CDR3 is 14 amino acids. Per the germline V gene, CDR1 is SGHDT and CDR2 is YYEEEE. The CDR3 region has the DNA TGTGCCAGCAGGGTGGCCGCCGGATCTTACGAGCAGTACTTC. Amino acid sequence: CASRVAAGSYEQYF.

The rearrangement joins TRBV27 to TRBJ2-7; D call uncertain. CDR1 and CDR2 (germline): MNHEY, SMNVEV (reference sequence). The ends were cut back, 5 bases at V and 2 bases at J, with 10 bases in the middle. This CDR3 spans 13 amino acids. The CDR3 DNA follows: TGTGCCAGCAGTGAAGCATCAACCTACGAGCAGTACTTC. The encoded protein is CASSEASTYEQYF.

The chain combines TRBV4-1 with TRBJ1-5; 7 bases agree with TRBD1. The CDR3 sequence is 14 residues long. Germline CDR1 is MGHRA and CDR2 is YSYEKL. The trim removed 4 bases at V and 5 bases at J, leaving 5 bases unmatched. The CDR3 protein is CASSPTGEHQPQHF. The CDR3 DNA is TGCGCCAGCAGCCCCACAGGGGAACATCAGCCCCAGCATTTT.

The chain couples TRBV7-9 to TRBJ2-5; TRBD2 matches at 12 bases. CDR1 is SEHNR and CDR2 is FQNEAQ in the germline V gene (reference sequence). The CDR3 contains 16 residues. The junction had 9 bases not matched to a gene; V was cut back by 5 bases and J by 5 bases. The DNA for the CDR3 is TGTGCCAGCAGCCAACGGACTAGCGGGACGTGGGAGACCCAGTACTTC. Translated, it gives CASSQRTSGTWETQYF.

The V call is TRBV28, the J call TRBJ1-1, with D possibly being TRBD1 (5 bases). This CDR3 contains 14 residues. The germline V gene has CDR1 MDHEN and CDR2 SYDVKM. V was cut by 8 bases and J by 3 bases, with 16 bases left in between. The CDR3 DNA reads as TGTGCCAGCGGCCTTGGGGGGATATACACTGAAGCTTTCTTT. It specifies CASGLGGIYTEAFF.

This clone was picked up one time. The sample contains more than one DNA sequence encoding this CDR3. The chain employs TRBV11-2 and TRBJ2-5; D gene unclear. CDR1 and CDR2 from the germline V gene are SGHAT and FQNNGV. The CDR3 totals 12 residues. V gave up 1 base and J gave up 5 bases, with 5 bases separating them. The CDR3 nucleotides are TGTGCCAGCAGCTTAGGACCGGAGACCCAGTACTTC. Translated: CASSLGPETQYF. Full variable domain (outside the CDR3, taken from reference TRBV11-2 and TRBJ2-5): EAGVAQSPRYKIIEKRQSVAFWCNPISGHATLYWYQQILGQGPKLLIQFQNNGVVDDSQLPKDRFSAERLKGVDSTLKIQPAKLEDSAVYLCASSLGPETQYFGPGTRLLVL.

This clone showed up just a few times. Different DNA sequences within this sample yield the same CDR3. The chain couples TRBV27 to TRBJ1-1, with unresolved D. This CDR3 comprises 13 residues. Trimming removed 3 bases from V and 1 base from J, with 6 bases in between. CDR1 and CDR2 from the germline V gene are MNHEY and SMNVEV (reference sequence). The CDR3 DNA follows: TGTGCCAGCAGTTTGGTGCGGAACACTGAAGCTTTCTTT. It translates to CASSLVRNTEAFF.

The chain is built from TRBV12-2 and TRBJ2-7; the D call of TRBD1 is as the table states it, not checked on the DNA. TRBV12-2 is annotated as a pseudogene. This CDR3 contains 17 residues. Written as DNA, the CDR3 is TGTGCAAGTCGATCAACTCAGGGTCTATCTGAGTCCAACGAGCAGTACTTC. Protein: CASRSTQGLSESNEQYF.